The 14 T cell receptor beta chains below all came from one sample that was sequenced in a study of shared clonotypes between healthy human individuals (TCRdb year 2020). Libraries were built with the immunoSEQ multiplex PCR assay. Not all clones reach the TCRdb copy of this immuneACCESS table, which keeps in-frame sequences only. Checked studies attribute under half of the gap to unresolved V genes and leave the rest unexplained. The sample records 150,000 to 200,000 clones, around 63% of which are singletons. The top ten clonotypes cover over 9.5% of the sample. The sample was memory CD4+ T cells sorted from blood. The intended sense of this specimen's cell subset or site label: CD45RA-negative fraction. The receptor source for this set is a man aged 30 to 45 in good health.

This clone was counted a few times. V and J are TRBV7-9 and TRBJ2-5; TRBD1 might be the D (6 bases). V shed 5 bases and J shed 1 base, with 11 bases lying between them. The CDR3 is 14 residues long. The germline CDR1 and CDR2 sequences are SEHNR and FQNEAQ (reference sequence). CDR3 sequence (DNA): TGTGCCAGCAGCGCACAGGGCCTCCAAGAGACCCAGTACTTC. Translation: CASSAQGLQETQYF.

The count of this clone is one. J is TRBJ1-1 and V is TRBV18; 10 bases line up with TRBD1. V dropped 3 bases and J dropped 5; count of bases not matched to a gene: 9. The CDR3 runs 16 residues. Germline CDR1 reads KGHSH; CDR2 reads LQKENI. The CDR3 nucleotides read TGTGCCAGCTCACCCGGCGGGACAGGGGAGGGGACTGAAGCTTTCTTT. As protein: CASSPGGTGEGTEAFF.

This clone was detected only a few times. Here the CDR3 reads CASSLSGGGYEQYF. DNA for the CDR3: TGTGCCAGCAGCTTAAGTGGGGGGGGTTACGAGCAGTACTTC. The chain carries TRBV7-2 and TRBJ2-7, with 7 positions matching TRBD2. The V and J ends lost 2 bases and 4 bases, in that order; junction bases with no gene match: 5. The germline V gene has CDR1 SGHTA and CDR2 FQGNSA. This CDR3 has 14 residues.

The genes are TRBV6-1 and TRBJ1-2, with unresolved D. This CDR3 is built from 13 residues. Germline V gene data show CDR1 as MNHNS and CDR2 as SASEGT. Trimming left V 2 bases short and J 8 bases short, with 12 bases between. CDR3: CASSESRIWGYTF. The CDR3 DNA sequence: TGTGCCAGCAGTGAAAGTAGAATTTGGGGCTACACCTTC.

This chain's CDR3 is CASSGPGTGELDTQYF. The CDR3 DNA reads TGTGCCAGCAGTGGACCCGGGACAGGGGAATTAGATACGCAGTATTTT. The V gene is TRBV2, the J gene TRBJ2-3; 10 bases map to TRBD1. V lost 4 bases, J lost 5 bases, and 9 bases stayed unmatched. This CDR3 comprises 16 residues. Germline-derived CDR1 and CDR2 are SNHLY and FYNNEI.

This sequence joins TRBV5-4 and TRBJ1-1; 8 bases fit TRBD1. Germline-derived CDR1 and CDR2 are SGHNT and YYREEE (reference sequence). V shed 2 bases, J shed 1 base, and the junction held 1 base outside the gene matches. The CDR3 is 14 residues long. CDR3 sequence reads: CASSFGTGNTEAFF. CDR3 nucleotide sequence: TGTGCCAGCAGCTTTGGGACAGGGAACACTGAAGCTTTCTTT.

This chain connects TRBV27 to TRBJ2-1; 13 bases map to TRBD2. CDR1 MNHEY and CDR2 SMNVEV come from the germline V gene (reference sequence). Trimming cost V 5 bases and J 7 bases; bases outside gene matches: 8. The CDR3 has 16 residues. CDR3 coding DNA: TGTGCCAGCAGTCCCCAGACTAGCGGGAGGAGGAATGAGCAGTTCTTC. Protein: CASSPQTSGRRNEQFF.

CDR3 sequence: CASSLRDRGSEAFF. CDR3 nucleotide sequence: TGTGCCAGCAGTTTAAGGGACAGGGGTTCTGAAGCTTTCTTT. The rearrangement uses TRBV27 and TRBJ1-1, with TRBD1 identical over 10 bases. With 2 bases clipped from V and 6 bases from J, the junction kept 3 bases outside the gene matches. In germline, CDR1 is MNHEY, CDR2 SMNVEV (reference sequence). The CDR3 is 14 amino acids.

This clone has a single count. This chain joins TRBV5-1 and TRBJ1-3; D gene unclear. The germline V gene has CDR1 SGHRS and CDR2 YFSETQ. Trimming cost V 6 bases and J 2 bases, with 9 bases left between them. The CDR3 runs to 13 residues. CDR3 residues: CASTDTAGNTIYF. Here the CDR3 DNA reads TGCGCCAGCACCGACACGGCTGGAAACACCATATATTTT.

This chain joins TRBV29-1 and TRBJ2-1; D not certain. This CDR3 spans 15 amino acids. CDR1 SQVTM and CDR2 ANQGSEA come from the germline V gene. The germline V and J ends were trimmed by 1 base and 5 bases, with 15 bases remaining between them. In DNA form, the CDR3 reads TGCAGCGTTGAAGGGGGTCCCGTTAGGGACAATGAGCAGTTCTTC. Protein: CSVEGGPVRDNEQFF.

This clone was counted a few times. The chain is built from TRBV27 and TRBJ1-2, with D tentatively TRBD1 (6 bases). The germline V gene encodes CDR1 MNHEY and CDR2 SMNVEV (reference sequence). The CDR3 contains 12 residues. V was shortened by 10 bases and J by 0 bases, with 9 bases between the two germline ends. DNA for the CDR3: TGTGCCACGGGGGGGCCTAACTATGGCTACACCTTC. Translated, it gives CATGGPNYGYTF.

This clone turned up a few times. At the DNA level, this CDR3 is encoded by other sequences in the same sample as well. The CDR3 coding sequence is TGTGCCAGCAGCTCAGGCCCCTCCTACAATGAGCAGTTCTTC. Protein: CASSSGPSYNEQFF. The chain recombines TRBV7-8 with TRBJ2-1, with D unclear. Trimming cost V 4 bases and J 0 bases, with 7 bases left between them. The length of the CDR3 is 14 residues. Germline assignment: CDR1 SGHVS and CDR2 FQNEAQ.

The rearrangement links TRBV5-5 to TRBJ1-1; 7 nucleotides match TRBD1. The germline V gene encodes CDR1 SGHKS and CDR2 YYEKEE (reference sequence). V lost 4 bases, J lost 5 bases, and 8 bases stayed unmatched. The CDR3 runs 14 residues. CDR3 residues: CASSEQGSRTEAFF. The CDR3 nucleotides read TGTGCCAGCAGCGAACAGGGGTCGCGGACTGAAGCTTTCTTT.

The chain couples TRBV6-1 to TRBJ2-1; D uncertain. Per the germline V gene, CDR1 is MNHNS and CDR2 is SASEGT. This CDR3 comprises 15 residues. Deletions cut 6 bases from V and 0 bases from J, with 12 bases between. CDR3 nucleotides: TGTGCCAGCAGCGCCCTAACAATCTCCTACAATGAGCAGTTCTTC. Encoded protein: CASSALTISYNEQFF.